This T cell receptor beta chain was sequenced during a study of blood T cell repertoires in COVID-19 (dated by TCRdb to between 2020 and 2021). Background for the entire study: Samples covering the acute and convalescent phases of COVID-19 were provided by collaborators in the United States, Italy and Spain. The material from the prospective study consisted of cDNA or gDNA derived from T cells, B-cell-depleted T cells, or PBMCs. Subjects who had been exposed to COVID-19, were actively infected with it, or had recovered from it provided the deeply sampled blood TCRbeta repertoires that made up the dataset. The repertoires were released in a freely available public database intended as a resource for research on the immune response to SARS-CoV-2. Samples were obtained from the ongoing ImmuneRACE study (first 160 participants) and from about 1,300 subjects provided by 6 global collaborators. The sample metadata nearly always contained a de-identified subject ID, COVID-19 status, age in years and sex. HLA class I and class II types, where available, came from metadata supplied by the sample provider rather than from assay-based typing. Overall study outcomes, separate from this receptor: Clinical and demographic metadata were provided uncurated, with the amount varying by source and participant.

This clone is a singleton in its sample. The antigen this receptor binds is unknown. There are no base qualities to consult, and no much larger clone falls within one base. TCRbeta CDR3 regions were amplified from genomic DNA by means of the immunoSEQ Assay, a bias-controlled multiplex PCR. As for how the authors treated the data: Nucleated cell counts per sample were estimated from amplification of reference gene primers within the assay. To quantify the absolute abundance of each unique TCRbeta CDR3 rearrangement, sequence reads were collapsed and filtered. For each sample, productive Simpson clonality was calculated as the square root of Simpson's diversity index across productive rearrangements. Here the immuneACCESS table is served through TCRdb, limited to in-frame sequences with V and J called. Missing clones are a known gap in these copies; in checked studies unresolved V genes cover under half, and the rest lacks a known reason. V and J calls and clone size are given by that table; D and trimming were obtained from the DNA. This sample lists over 150,000 clones; about 88% were detected once. Under 9.5% of the sample comes from the top ten.

Participants in the prospective study were aged roughly 18 to 90 years, lived in over 20 United States geographic areas, and enrolled through a virtual design. To assign participants to cohorts, the prospective study relied on clinical history that participants themselves reported in a screening survey and a study questionnaire. Recovered participants in ImmuneRACE Cohort 3 were defined by two consecutive negative NP/OP PCR tests, clearance by a healthcare professional, or resolution of symptoms. In the prospective study, mobile phlebotomists collected whole blood, serum and a nasopharyngeal or oropharyngeal swab from each participant. Over an approximately 2-month period, participants in the prospective study had the option of providing additional blood draws and questionnaires. Before DNA extraction, prospective study blood samples were shipped either frozen or at room temperature. V ends up 3 bases short and J 0 bases short, with an unmatched junction base count of 1. According to the germline V gene, CDR1 reads SGDLS and CDR2 reads YYNGEE. The CDR3 runs 15 residues from the cysteine to the phenylalanine. CDR3 DNA only is kept here, 45 bases in frame from base 1.

The V gene is TRBV9 and the J gene is TRBJ2-1, and 9 junctional nucleotides match TRBD1. The clonotype comes from a man over 45 who had recovered from COVID-19. The sequenced sample consisted of PBMCs or T cells enriched from blood (not recorded which). Here the CDR3 is given as CASSEQGASYNEQFF. The DNA sequence is given as TGTGCCAGCAGCGAACAGGGGGCCTCCTACAATGAGCAGTTCTTC.